The T cell receptor (beta chain) described here comes from a study of post-analysis software for immune sequencing data. The CDR3 is 15 amino acids. CDR1 and CDR2 from the germline V gene are SQVTM and ANQGSEA. Germline trimming cut 5 bases from V and 11 bases from J; bases unmatched to any gene: 18. Included in the TCR beta cDNA libraries were unique molecular identifiers. TCRdb used MiXCR to reprocess the PCR reads, holding one entry per CDR3 protein. This sample yields about 770,000 distinct CDR3 sequences, of which about 45% are seen a single time; 4.9% belongs to the top ten. On this clonotype itself: Its antigen is unidentified.

Study-wide results and limits: Those samples that were prepared in the same batch co-clustered strongly by F measure. TRBV5-6, TRBV5-1 and TRBV20-1 were among several TRBV segments more frequent in patients than controls.

The V and J genes are TRBV29-1 and TRBJ2-5; 9 bases are a match to TRBD2. Sequencing was done on a sample of blood. This clonotype was obtained from a girl aged 5 to 17 with multiple sclerosis. CDR3 in amino acids: CSVWLTSGHYNEQYF. The CDR3 coding sequence is TGCAGCGTTTGGTTGACTAGCGGCCACTACAATGAGCAGTACTTC.